These 23 T cell receptor beta chains were sequenced from one sample in a study of long-term antiretroviral therapy in people with HIV. Researchers report immunoSEQ v3.0 was run at survey level. Produced via immunoSEQ multiplex PCR; TCRdb's table is partial and in-frame only. The table includes roughly 7,200 clones, roughly 70% detected once. The source was unsorted PBMCs, collected 0.2 years after starting antiretroviral therapy. The receptors stem from a man aged 40-49 years with HIV.

The chain uses TRBV28 and TRBJ2-5; tentatively, D is TRBD1 (6 bases). The ends were cut back, 4 bases at V and 1 base at J, with 19 bases in the middle. Germline values: CDR1 MDHEN, CDR2 SYDVKM. The CDR3 covers 17 residues. The CDR3 nucleotides read TGTGCCAGCAGTTCCCTCCCATGGGGGCGACTCCAAGAGACCCAGTACTTC. Translating gives CASSSLPWGRLQETQYF.

The V and J genes are TRBV2 and TRBJ1-1; D remains unclear. The V end was cut by 7 bases, the J end by 1 base, with 10 bases between. The V gene's germline CDR1 is SNHLY and CDR2 FYNNEI. The CDR3 runs to 13 residues. The CDR3 here is CASKDRWNTEAFF. The CDR3 DNA is TGTGCCAGCAAGGATAGGTGGAACACTGAAGCTTTCTTT.

This chain connects TRBV2 to TRBJ2-3; 8 bases line up with TRBD1. The germline V gene encodes CDR1 SNHLY and CDR2 FYNNEI. This CDR3 comprises 14 residues. The V gene end was trimmed by 9 bases and the J gene end by 0 bases; junction bases not matched to a gene: 5. CDR3 region: CARSTGASTDTQYF. CDR3 in DNA: TGTGCCAGATCGACAGGGGCAAGCACAGATACGCAGTATTTT.

The chain links TRBV5-1 to TRBJ2-7; D is possibly TRBD2 (7 bases). The germline gives CDR1 SGHRS, CDR2 YFSETQ. V was pared by 0 bases and J by 4 bases, with 14 bases between. The CDR3 extends over 15 amino acids. CDR3 sequence: CASSLDGGRAYEQYF. The CDR3 DNA reads as TGCGCCAGCAGCTTGGACGGGGGGCGCGCGTACGAGCAGTACTTC.

The chain employs TRBV4-1 and TRBJ2-3; TRBD2 matches 12 bases. CDR3 length: 16 amino acids. Germline CDR1 MGHRA, CDR2 YSYEKL. V was pared by 4 bases and J by 2 bases, with 4 bases of the junction left unmatched. The CDR3, as DNA: TGCGCCAGCAGCCCCCGGACTAGCGGGGCCACAGATACGCAGTATTTT. Residues: CASSPRTSGATDTQYF.

This clone appeared once. J is TRBJ2-7 and V is TRBV5-1, with D possibly being TRBD1 (6 bases). The germline gives CDR1 SGHRS, CDR2 YFSETQ. This CDR3 region has 16 residues. V was trimmed by 3 bases and J by 0 bases, leaving 16 bases between them. CDR3 coding DNA: TGCGCCAGCAGCTCCCTGGACAGACAGAGCTCCTACGAGCAGTACTTC. Translated, it gives CASSSLDRQSSYEQYF.

The V and J genes are TRBV5-6 and TRBJ1-6; D remains unclear. Looked up from germline, CDR1 is SGHDT and CDR2 is YYEEEE. The length of the CDR3 is 15 residues. Trimming removed 0 bases at V and 4 bases at J, with 8 bases between. The CDR3 protein is CASSLGRRYNSPLHF. In DNA form, the CDR3 reads TGTGCCAGCAGCTTGGGCCGGAGGTATAATTCACCCCTCCACTTT.

This clone was seen a single time. V is TRBV4-2 and J is TRBJ2-2; D not certain. The CDR3 consists of 15 residues. The germline CDR1 and CDR2 sequences are LGHNA and YNFKEQ. With 4 bases removed from V and 0 bases from J, the gap between germline ends came to 9 bases. The CDR3 DNA reads TGTGCCAGCAGCCTCCGTCGGGCGAACACCGGGGAGCTGTTTTTT. Residues: CASSLRRANTGELFF.

The chain employs TRBV7-9 and TRBJ1-1; 9 bases line up with TRBD1. This CDR3 has 14 amino acids. The V and J ends lost 4 bases and 4 bases, in that order; junction bases with no gene match: 4. Germline V gives CDR1 SEHNR, CDR2 FQNEAQ (reference sequence). The CDR3 loop reads CASSSQGAVTEAFF. CDR3 bases: TGTGCCAGCAGCTCACAGGGGGCCGTCACTGAAGCTTTCTTT.

J is TRBJ1-4 and V is TRBV6-6; D perhaps matches TRBD1 (6 bases). The CDR3 sequence is 15 residues long. Germline loops: CDR1 MNHNY, CDR2 SVGAGI (reference sequence). V was shortened by 6 bases and J by 7 bases, with 18 bases between the two germline ends. CDR3 sequence reads: CASRLPRQAGEKLFF. CDR3 DNA: TGTGCCAGCAGACTACCCCGACAGGCCGGTGAAAAACTGTTTTTT.

This clone was counted once. The CDR3 DNA reads as TGCGCCAGCAGCTCCCAGGACGGGGGAAACTATGGCTACACCTTC. Its protein is CASSSQDGGNYGYTF. The chain combines TRBV5-1 with TRBJ1-2; weak D call: TRBD1 (5 bases). The CDR3 has 15 amino acids. The V and J ends lost 3 bases and 2 bases respectively, with 14 bases between them. CDR1 and CDR2 from the germline V gene are SGHRS and YFSETQ.

The CDR3 sequence: CASSLVLEGNEQFF. Here the CDR3 DNA reads TGTGCCAGCAGCTTAGTGCTAGAGGGAAATGAGCAGTTCTTC. The J gene is TRBJ2-1, the V gene TRBV27, with a possible D match to TRBD2 (5 bases). The CDR3 runs 14 residues. The ends were cut back, 6 bases at V and 7 bases at J, with 16 bases in the middle. Germline V gives CDR1 MNHEY, CDR2 SMNVEV (reference sequence).

Judged by abundance, this clone is medium-sized (0.01 to 0.1%). This rearrangement joins TRBV19 to TRBJ1-6; 7 bases agree with TRBD1. Germline V gene sequence: CDR1 LNHDA, CDR2 SQIVND (reference sequence). The ends lost 5 bases at V and 12 bases at J; junction bases unmatched: 13. The CDR3 loop spans 15 amino acids. DNA of the CDR3: TGTGCCAGTAGTGGTTCGACAGGGCTAACAGGACCCCTCCACTTT. It yields the protein CASSGSTGLTGPLHF.

The rearrangement links TRBV11-3 to TRBJ1-2; TRBD1 is a possible D gene (5 bases). This CDR3 region has 17 residues. Trimming left V 1 base short and J 2 bases short, with 17 bases between. Germline-derived CDR1 and CDR2 are SGHNT and YENEEA. The CDR3 is CASSLGEGTALNYGYTF. CDR3 bases: TGTGCCAGCAGCTTAGGGGAGGGGACCGCACTAAACTATGGCTACACCTTC.

The CDR3 reads CASSTSGTRGVDTQYF. The CDR3 nucleotides are TGTGCCAGTAGTACATCCGGGACTAGAGGGGTAGATACGCAGTATTTT. The rearrangement uses TRBV19 and TRBJ2-3, with 8 bases fitting TRBD2. Per the germline V gene, CDR1 is LNHDA and CDR2 is SQIVND (reference sequence). CDR3 size: 16 residues. The ends lost 4 bases at V and 5 bases at J; junction bases unmatched: 11.

This chain links TRBV5-1 with TRBJ1-4, with D maybe TRBD1 (5 bases). Germline CDR1 and CDR2: SGHRS and YFSETQ. The CDR3 loop spans 16 amino acids. The V and J ends lost 0 bases and 2 bases respectively, with 11 bases between them. CDR3 in amino acids: CASSLEFGGTNEKLFF. The CDR3 DNA is TGCGCCAGCAGCTTGGAGTTCGGGGGGACTAATGAAAAACTGTTTTTT.

This chain uses TRBV7-9 with TRBJ2-2; 8 nucleotides match TRBD1. Germline-derived CDR1 and CDR2 are SEHNR and FQNEAQ (reference sequence). CDR3 length equals 17 residues. The trim removed 5 bases at V and 3 bases at J, leaving 11 bases unmatched. DNA for the CDR3: TGTGCCAGCAGCCAAACTTCAGGGGGCGCGCACACCGGGGAGCTGTTTTTT. Translating gives CASSQTSGGAHTGELFF.

The V and J genes are TRBV7-7 and TRBJ2-1, with D possibly being TRBD1 (6 bases). Germline V CDR1 and CDR2: SSHAT, FNYEAQ (reference sequence). CDR3 length equals 18 residues. V gave up 1 base and J gave up 3 bases, with 19 bases separating them. The CDR3 region is CASSLVGWGLALYNEQFF. DNA of the CDR3: TGTGCCAGCAGCTTAGTTGGGTGGGGGCTTGCACTCTACAATGAGCAGTTCTTC.

J is TRBJ1-1 and V is TRBV19, with a tentative D call TRBD1 (5 bases). Trimming took off 5 bases at V and 5 bases at J, with 9 bases between the two ends. Looked up from germline, CDR1 is LNHDA and CDR2 is SQIVND (reference sequence). There are 12 residues in the CDR3. CDR3 amino acids: CASSSQGTEAFF. For the CDR3, the DNA is TGTGCCAGTAGTTCGCAGGGAACTGAAGCTTTCTTT. Full variable domain (remainder filled in from reference TRBV19 and TRBJ1-1): DGGITQSPKYLFRKEGQNVTLSCEQNLNHDAMYWYRQDPGQGLRLIYYSQIVNDFQKGDIAEGYSVSREKKESFPLTVTSAQKNPTAFYLCASSSQGTEAFFGQGTRLTVV.

The chain joins TRBV28 to TRBJ1-5, with D perhaps TRBD1 (6 bases). Trimming removed 6 bases at V and 1 base at J, with 13 bases between. CDR3 length equals 15 residues. Germline V CDR1 and CDR2: MDHEN, SYDVKM. The chain's CDR3 is CASSRSGASNQPQHF. CDR3 coding DNA: TGTGCCAGCAGCCGGTCAGGGGCAAGCAATCAGCCCCAGCATTTT.

Only one count was recorded for this clone. The rearrangement joins TRBV2 to TRBJ2-7, with D unclear. Germline lookup yields CDR1 SNHLY and CDR2 FYNNEI. Trimming took 7 bases from V and 5 from J, leaving 12 bases between them. The CDR3 runs 12 residues. The CDR3 spells CASTSQVDEQYF. The CDR3 DNA reads as TGTGCCAGCACCTCTCAGGTCGACGAGCAGTACTTC.

V is TRBV6-1 and J is TRBJ1-2, with TRBD1 as a possible D gene (5 bases). CDR1 MNHNS and CDR2 SASEGT come from the germline V gene. This CDR3 is built from 15 residues. The germline V and J ends were trimmed by 8 bases and 4 bases, with 20 bases remaining between them. CDR3 nucleotides: TGTGCCAGCGAAGCACAGGAGGGGCTGGGCTATGGCTACACCTTC. Protein sequence: CASEAQEGLGYGYTF.

The V gene is TRBV5-1, the J gene TRBJ1-2; tentatively, D is TRBD1 (6 bases). The length of the CDR3 is 16 residues. Germline V lookup: CDR1 SGHRS, CDR2 YFSETQ. V was cut by 6 bases and J by 4 bases, with 22 bases left in between. The CDR3 coding sequence is TGCGCCAGCAAGGAAATGGTCACAGGGCCGGCCTATGGCTACACCTTC. As protein: CASKEMVTGPAYGYTF.